Below are 9 T cell receptor beta chains sequenced from a single sample in a study of blood T cell repertoires in COVID-19 (dated by TCRdb to 2018 to 2021). Library creation used the immunoSEQ multiplex PCR assay. Held by TCRdb, this immuneACCESS table contains in-frame sequences only and omits some clones. Under half of the omission traces to an unresolved V gene where checked; the cause of the rest is unknown. The sample contains roughly 81,000 clones, around 88% of them found a single time. Approximately 8% of the sample lies in the top ten. The material sequenced was peripheral blood. The receptors derive from a man younger than 40 with acute or convalescent COVID-19.

The chain is built from TRBV6-5 and TRBJ1-4; D is uncertain. The CDR3 has 14 amino acids. V was trimmed by 5 bases and J by 7 bases, leaving 14 bases between them. Germline V gives CDR1 MNHEY, CDR2 SVGAGI. CDR3 sequence (DNA): TGTGCCAGCAGTCTTCGACACGAAATTGAAAAACTGTTTTTT. This encodes CASSLRHEIEKLFF.

The chain is built from TRBV10-1 and TRBJ2-2; D uncertain. The CDR3 runs to 11 residues. Trimming cost V 3 bases and J 7 bases, with 3 bases left between them. Germline CDR1 reads WNHNN; CDR2 reads SYGVQD (reference sequence). The CDR3 sequence: CASSDYGELFF. The DNA for the CDR3 is TGCGCCAGCAGTGATTACGGGGAGCTGTTTTTT.

This sequence joins TRBV27 and TRBJ2-7, with 9 bases matching TRBD2. This CDR3 is built from 16 residues. V was pared by 1 base and J by 2 bases, with 6 bases of the junction left unmatched. Germline CDR1 is MNHEY and CDR2 is SMNVEV (reference sequence). The CDR3 loop reads CASSLLTSGVAYEQYF. As DNA, the CDR3 is TGTGCCAGCAGTTTATTGACTAGCGGAGTAGCCTACGAGCAGTACTTC.

The rearrangement uses TRBV30 and TRBJ2-5; 7 bases are shared with TRBD1. Germline V gene lookup returns CDR1 GTSNPN and CDR2 SVGIG (reference sequence). The CDR3 totals 15 residues. V lost 8 bases, J lost 1 base, and 13 bases stayed unmatched. CDR3 bases: TGTGCCCTCGGGACAGCCGTGGGCAGCCAAGAGACCCAGTACTTC. Protein: CALGTAVGSQETQYF.

With respect to this clone: Additional DNA sequences in this sample encode the identical CDR3. The chain joins TRBV9 to TRBJ2-1; 8 nucleotides agree with TRBD1. The CDR3 is 15 residues long. The germline gives CDR1 SGDLS, CDR2 YYNGEE. V lost 0 bases and J lost 2; bases outside the gene matches: 1. CDR3 amino acids: CASSVGQGPYNEQFF. The CDR3, as DNA: TGTGCCAGCAGCGTAGGACAGGGGCCCTACAATGAGCAGTTCTTC.

This clone was found once. CDR3 bases: TGTGCCAGCAGCAAGGGACAGGAGTTCAATCAGCCCCAGCATTTT. Translated: CASSKGQEFNQPQHF. The chain links TRBV21-1 to TRBJ1-5; TRBD1, the table's D call, lacks a check against the DNA. TRBV21-1 is given as a pseudogene. This CDR3 is 15 amino acids long.

CDR3 residues: CASSSPGQGVGYTF. The DNA for the CDR3 is TGTGCCAGTAGTAGCCCGGGACAGGGTGTTGGCTACACCTTC. This rearrangement joins TRBV19 to TRBJ1-2; 9 positions match TRBD1. V was pared by 4 bases and J by 7 bases, with 7 bases of the junction left unmatched. CDR3 length: 14 residues. CDR1 is LNHDA and CDR2 is SQIVND in the germline V gene (reference sequence).

This chain uses TRBV10-2 with TRBJ2-1, with TRBD2 matching over 13 bases. This CDR3 spans 17 amino acids. Germline V CDR1 and CDR2: WSHSY, SAAADI. After removal of 0 bases from V and 9 bases from J, the junction contained 8 bases not matched to a gene. This CDR3 reads CASSESSPGLAGVEQFF. CDR3 nucleotides: TGCGCCAGCAGTGAGTCCAGCCCTGGACTAGCGGGAGTTGAGCAGTTCTTC.

V usage is TRBV2 and J usage is TRBJ1-2; 7 nucleotides match TRBD1. CDR3 length: 14 residues. V dropped 7 bases and J dropped 4; count of bases not matched to a gene: 9. Germline V gene lookup returns CDR1 SNHLY and CDR2 FYNNEI. The CDR3 sequence: CASTDLPGGYGYTF. The DNA of the CDR3 is TGTGCCAGCACTGACCTCCCAGGGGGCTATGGCTACACCTTC.